A single sample gave rise to the 13 T cell receptor beta chains below, sequenced in a study of blood T cell repertoires in COVID-19. The method was immunoSEQ multiplex PCR; TCRdb's version includes in-frame clones alone and lacks a portion of them. The table has about 200,000 clones, about nine tenths seen once. Sequenced material: PBMCs or T cells enriched from blood (not recorded which). The source of these receptors is a woman aged 25 to 39 who had recovered from COVID-19.

The rearrangement joins TRBV6-4 to TRBJ2-1; D is ambiguous. CDR3 length: 13 residues. V was cut by 10 bases and J by 4 bases, with 14 bases left in between. CDR1 and CDR2 from the germline V gene are MRHNA and SNTAGT. This chain's CDR3 is CATSTTRYNEQFF. The CDR3 DNA reads as TGTGCCACCTCAACAACCAGGTACAATGAGCAGTTCTTC.

The V call is TRBV5-1, the J call TRBJ1-1, with 9 bases that match TRBD1. From germline, CDR1 is SGHRS and CDR2 YFSETQ. The CDR3 contains 17 residues. V was pared by 0 bases and J by 7 bases, with 13 bases of the junction left unmatched. CDR3 sequence reads: CASSLGGQGLGTGEAFF. For the CDR3, the DNA is TGCGCCAGCAGCTTGGGGGGACAGGGCCTAGGAACAGGTGAAGCTTTCTTT.

The chain employs TRBV3-1 (or the pseudogene TRBV3-2) and TRBJ1-3; D perhaps matches TRBD1 (5 bases). CDR1 LGHDT and CDR2 YNNKEL come from the germline V gene (reference sequence). The V end lost 4 bases, the J end lost 3 bases, and 10 bases lay between the germline ends. The CDR3 sequence is 14 residues long. The CDR3 here is CASSRPGGGNTIYF. In DNA form, the CDR3 reads TGTGCCAGCAGCCGCCCGGGGGGTGGAAACACCATATATTTT.

The DNA of the CDR3 is TGTGCCACCAGCAGGGGTCTCACAGGGGCAGATACGCAGTATTTT. As protein: CATSRGLTGADTQYF. V is TRBV15 and J is TRBJ2-3; the match to TRBD1 covers 7 bases. CDR3 length equals 15 residues. The J segment lost 4 bases and the V segment lost 3 bases, leaving 7 bases of the junction unmatched. Germline V gene data show CDR1 as LNHNV and CDR2 as YYDKDF (reference sequence).

This clone was seen a few times. The DNA of the CDR3 is TGTGCCAGCAGCTTGGTACAGGGAGACCCACTCTCTGGAAACACCATATATTTT. Amino acids: CASSLVQGDPLSGNTIYF. The rearrangement links TRBV5-5 to TRBJ1-3; a possible D gene is TRBD1 (6 bases). The length of the CDR3 is 18 residues. CDR1 and CDR2 from the germline V gene are SGHKS and YYEKEE (reference sequence). V was pared by 0 bases and J by 0 bases, with 16 bases between.

The genes are TRBV11-1 and TRBJ1-1; TRBD1 agrees at 9 bases. CDR1 is SGHAT, CDR2 FQDESV, per germline (reference sequence). This CDR3 has 14 residues. With 5 bases clipped from V and 2 bases from J, the junction kept 3 bases outside the gene matches. CDR3 sequence reads: CASSRGQGNTEAFF. In DNA, the CDR3 is TGTGCCAGCAGCAGGGGACAGGGAAACACTGAAGCTTTCTTT.

Only a few counts were recorded for this clone. This chain uses TRBV19 with TRBJ2-2; D is unresolved. Germline V gives CDR1 LNHDA, CDR2 SQIVND (reference sequence). The CDR3 spans 14 residues. V was shortened by 3 bases and J by 1 base, with 6 bases between the two germline ends. CDR3: CASSMSRNTGELFF. In nucleotides, the CDR3 is TGTGCCAGTAGTATGTCCCGGAACACCGGGGAGCTGTTTTTT.

V is TRBV27 and J is TRBJ2-3; TRBD1 might be the D (7 bases). Germline CDR1 reads MNHEY; CDR2 reads SMNVEV (reference sequence). The CDR3 covers 16 residues. V dropped 3 bases and J dropped 2 bases, with 15 bases sitting between them. The CDR3 coding sequence is TGTGCCAGCAGTTTCTTCAGGGGGACTGACACAGATACGCAGTATTTT. As protein: CASSFFRGTDTDTQYF.

This clone was detected a few times. The V gene is TRBV2, the J gene TRBJ1-4, with D unresolved. CDR1 and CDR2 (germline): SNHLY, FYNNEI. CDR3 size: 14 residues. The V gene lost 8 bases and the J gene lost 2 bases, with 12 bases spanning the gap. CDR3 coding DNA: TGTGCCAGCCGAGGGAGGCGGACTAATGAAAAACTGTTTTTT. Its translation: CASRGRRTNEKLFF.

V and J are TRBV4-2 and TRBJ1-2, with D maybe TRBD1 (5 bases). Germline-derived CDR1 and CDR2 are LGHNA and YNFKEQ. The CDR3 is 15 residues long. Trimming removed 4 bases at V and 4 bases at J, with 16 bases between. The CDR3 nucleotides read TGTGCCAGCAGCCTTCCGCCGGGGGAGAGCTATGGCTACACCTTC. Translation gives CASSLPPGESYGYTF.

This chain uses TRBV18 with TRBJ2-7; tentative D call: TRBD2 (5 bases). This CDR3 comprises 16 residues. The germline V and J ends were trimmed by 4 bases and 6 bases, with 22 bases remaining between them. Germline V gene lookup returns CDR1 KGHSH and CDR2 LQKENI. The CDR3 bases are TGTGCCAGCTCACTTATTGGGTTACGGGATAATGCCGAGCAGTACTTC. Protein: CASSLIGLRDNAEQYF.

V and J are TRBV5-5 and TRBJ1-4; D unclear. Looked up from germline, CDR1 is SGHKS and CDR2 is YYEKEE (reference sequence). The germline V and J ends were trimmed by 0 bases and 8 bases, with 2 bases remaining between them. This CDR3 comprises 11 residues. The CDR3 is CASSLVEKLFF. CDR3 nucleotide sequence: TGTGCCAGCAGCTTGGTAGAAAAACTGTTTTTT.

The chain uses TRBV2 and TRBJ1-1; 7 nucleotides line up with TRBD1. CDR1 is SNHLY and CDR2 is FYNNEI in the germline V gene. CDR3 length equals 12 residues. The ends lost 4 bases at V and 7 bases at J; junction bases unmatched: 3. In nucleotides, the CDR3 is TGTGCCAGCAGTGCGCGACAGGGTGAAGCTTTCTTT. Translation: CASSARQGEAFF.